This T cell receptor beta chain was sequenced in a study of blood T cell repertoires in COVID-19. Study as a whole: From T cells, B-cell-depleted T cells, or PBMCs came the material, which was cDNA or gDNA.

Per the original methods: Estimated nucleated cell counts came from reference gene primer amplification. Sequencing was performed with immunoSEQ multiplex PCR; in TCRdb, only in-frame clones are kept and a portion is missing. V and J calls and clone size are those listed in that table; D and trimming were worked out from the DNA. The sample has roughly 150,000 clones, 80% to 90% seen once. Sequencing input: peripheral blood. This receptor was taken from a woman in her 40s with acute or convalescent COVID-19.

CDR3 amino acids: CASSVGLAISGELFF. In DNA, the CDR3 is TGTGCCAGCAGCGTGGGACTAGCCATTTCCGGGGAGCTGTTTTTT. The chain employs TRBV3-1 (or the pseudogene TRBV3-2) and TRBJ2-2; the match to TRBD2 covers 9 bases. Germline values: CDR1 LGHDT, CDR2 YNNKEL (reference sequence). The CDR3 contains 15 residues. V dropped 5 bases and J dropped 6; count of bases not matched to a gene: 7.